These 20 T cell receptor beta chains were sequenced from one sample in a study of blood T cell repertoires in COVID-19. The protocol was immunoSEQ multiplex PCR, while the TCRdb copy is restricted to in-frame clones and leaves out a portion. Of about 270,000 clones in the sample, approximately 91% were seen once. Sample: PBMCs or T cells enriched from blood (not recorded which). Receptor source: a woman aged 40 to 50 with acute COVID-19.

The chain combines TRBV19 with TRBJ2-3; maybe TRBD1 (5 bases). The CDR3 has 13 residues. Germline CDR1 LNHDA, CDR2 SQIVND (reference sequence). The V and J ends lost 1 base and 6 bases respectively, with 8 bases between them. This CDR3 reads CASSIAKGDTQYF. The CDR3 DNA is TGTGCCAGTAGTATAGCAAAGGGGGATACGCAGTATTTT.

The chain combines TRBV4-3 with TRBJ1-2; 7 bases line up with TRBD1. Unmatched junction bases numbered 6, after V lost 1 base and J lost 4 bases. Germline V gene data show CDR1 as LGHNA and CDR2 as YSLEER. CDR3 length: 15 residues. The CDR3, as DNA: TGCGCCAGCAGCCAAGTCCAGGGGGGTATCTATGGCTACACCTTC. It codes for CASSQVQGGIYGYTF.

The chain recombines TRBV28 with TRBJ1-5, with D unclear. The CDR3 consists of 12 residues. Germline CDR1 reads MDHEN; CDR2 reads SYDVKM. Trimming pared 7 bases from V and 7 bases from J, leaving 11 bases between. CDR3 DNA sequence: TGTGCCAGCAATGGAGCTCTCCAGCCCCAGCATTTT. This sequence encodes CASNGALQPQHF.

CDR3 loop: CASSPGTSTLGEKLFF. The CDR3 DNA follows: TGTGCCAGCAGCCCGGGGACTTCCACTCTTGGTGAAAAACTGTTTTTT. J is TRBJ1-4 and V is TRBV3-1 (or the pseudogene TRBV3-2), with D perhaps TRBD1 (5 bases). V was pared by 4 bases and J by 7 bases, with 19 bases between. The CDR3 extends over 16 amino acids. The germline V gene has CDR1 LGHDT and CDR2 YNNKEL (reference sequence).

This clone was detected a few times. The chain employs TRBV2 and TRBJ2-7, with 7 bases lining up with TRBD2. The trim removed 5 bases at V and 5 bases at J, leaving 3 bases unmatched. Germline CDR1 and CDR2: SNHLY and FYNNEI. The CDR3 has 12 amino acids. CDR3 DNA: TGTGCCAGCAGTCTACTAGCGAACGAGCAGTACTTC. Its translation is CASSLLANEQYF.

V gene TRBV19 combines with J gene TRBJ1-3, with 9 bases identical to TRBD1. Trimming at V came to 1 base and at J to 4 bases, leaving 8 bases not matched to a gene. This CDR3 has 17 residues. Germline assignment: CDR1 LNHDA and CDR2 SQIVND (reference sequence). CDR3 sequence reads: CASSIAAGTGIGNTIYF. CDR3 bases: TGTGCCAGTAGTATAGCCGCCGGGACAGGGATCGGAAACACCATATATTTT.

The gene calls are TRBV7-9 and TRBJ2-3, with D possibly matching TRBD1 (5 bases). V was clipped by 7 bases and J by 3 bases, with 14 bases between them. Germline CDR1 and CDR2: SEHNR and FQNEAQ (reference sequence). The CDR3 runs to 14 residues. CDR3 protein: CASTGTGSTDTQYF. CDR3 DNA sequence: TGTGCCAGCACCGGTACAGGTAGTACAGATACGCAGTATTTT.

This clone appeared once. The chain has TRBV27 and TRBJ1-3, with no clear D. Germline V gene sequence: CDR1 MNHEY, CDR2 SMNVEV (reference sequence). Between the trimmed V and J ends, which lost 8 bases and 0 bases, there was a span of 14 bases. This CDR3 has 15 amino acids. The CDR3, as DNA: TGTGCCAGCTATGGAGACCTTTTCTCTGGAAACACCATATATTTT. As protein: CASYGDLFSGNTIYF.

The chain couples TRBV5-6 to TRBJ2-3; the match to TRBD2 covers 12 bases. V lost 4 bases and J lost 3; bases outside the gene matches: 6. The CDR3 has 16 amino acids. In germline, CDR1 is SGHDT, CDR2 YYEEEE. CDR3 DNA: TGTGCCAGCAGCCTCGGACTAGCGGGAATGACAGATACGCAGTATTTT. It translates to CASSLGLAGMTDTQYF.

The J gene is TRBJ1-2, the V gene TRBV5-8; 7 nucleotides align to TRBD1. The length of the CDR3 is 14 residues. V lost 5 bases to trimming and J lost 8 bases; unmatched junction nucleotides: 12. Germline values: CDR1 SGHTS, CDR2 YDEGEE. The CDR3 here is CASREGGASGGYTF. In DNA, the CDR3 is TGTGCCAGCAGAGAAGGGGGCGCATCGGGCGGCTACACCTTC.

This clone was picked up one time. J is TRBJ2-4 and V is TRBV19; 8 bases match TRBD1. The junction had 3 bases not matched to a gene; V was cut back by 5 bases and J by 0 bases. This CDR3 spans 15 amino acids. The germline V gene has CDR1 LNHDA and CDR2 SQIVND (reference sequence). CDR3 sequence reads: CASSPTGAAKNIQYF. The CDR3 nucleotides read TGTGCCAGTAGTCCGACAGGGGCAGCCAAAAACATTCAGTACTTC.

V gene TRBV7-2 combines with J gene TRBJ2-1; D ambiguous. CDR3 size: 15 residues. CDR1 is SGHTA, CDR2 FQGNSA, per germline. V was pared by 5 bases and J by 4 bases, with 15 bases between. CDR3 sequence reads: CASSPPPTHYNEQFF. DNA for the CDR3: TGTGCCAGCAGCCCACCTCCTACCCATTACAATGAGCAGTTCTTC.

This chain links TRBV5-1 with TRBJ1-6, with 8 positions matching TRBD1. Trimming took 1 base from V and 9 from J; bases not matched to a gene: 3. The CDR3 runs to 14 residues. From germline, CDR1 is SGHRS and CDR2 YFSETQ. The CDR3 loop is CASSLSGGLSPLHF. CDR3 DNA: TGCGCCAGCAGCTTGTCAGGGGGCCTTTCACCCCTCCACTTT.

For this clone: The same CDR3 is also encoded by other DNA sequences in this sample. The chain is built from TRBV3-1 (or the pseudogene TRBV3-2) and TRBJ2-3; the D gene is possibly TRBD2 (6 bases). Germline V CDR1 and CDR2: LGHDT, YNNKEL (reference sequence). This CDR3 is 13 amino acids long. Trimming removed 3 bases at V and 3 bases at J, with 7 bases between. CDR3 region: CASSHRGTDTQYF. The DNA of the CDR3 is TGTGCCAGCAGCCATCGGGGGACAGATACGCAGTATTTT.

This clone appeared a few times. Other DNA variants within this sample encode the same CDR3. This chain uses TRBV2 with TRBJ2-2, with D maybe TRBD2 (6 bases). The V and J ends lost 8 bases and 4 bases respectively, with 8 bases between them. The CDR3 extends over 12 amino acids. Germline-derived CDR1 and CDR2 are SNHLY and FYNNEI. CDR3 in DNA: TGTGCCAGCCGGCGGGGCACCGGGGAGCTGTTTTTT. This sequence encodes CASRRGTGELFF.

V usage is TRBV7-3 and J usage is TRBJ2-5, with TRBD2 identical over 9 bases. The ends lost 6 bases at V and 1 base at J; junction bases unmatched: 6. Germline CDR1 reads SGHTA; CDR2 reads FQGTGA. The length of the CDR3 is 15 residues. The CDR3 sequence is CASSRTSVRQETQYF. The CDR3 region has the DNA TGTGCCAGCAGTCGGACTAGCGTCCGCCAAGAGACCCAGTACTTC.

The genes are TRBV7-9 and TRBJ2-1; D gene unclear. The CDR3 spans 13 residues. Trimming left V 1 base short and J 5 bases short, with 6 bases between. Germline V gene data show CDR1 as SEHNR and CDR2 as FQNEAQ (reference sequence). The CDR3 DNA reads TGTGCCAGCAGCTTAGGCCGGGACAATGAGCAGTTCTTC. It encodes CASSLGRDNEQFF.

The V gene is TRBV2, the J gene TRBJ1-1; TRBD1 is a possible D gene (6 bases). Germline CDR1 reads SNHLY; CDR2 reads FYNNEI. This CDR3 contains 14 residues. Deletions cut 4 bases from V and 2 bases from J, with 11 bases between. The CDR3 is CASSGAGANTEAFF. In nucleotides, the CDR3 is TGTGCCAGCAGTGGGGCGGGGGCAAACACTGAAGCTTTCTTT.

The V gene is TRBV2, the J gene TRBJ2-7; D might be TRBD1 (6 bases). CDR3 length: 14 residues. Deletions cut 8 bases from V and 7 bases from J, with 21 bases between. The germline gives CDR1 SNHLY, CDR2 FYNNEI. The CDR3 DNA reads TGTGCCAGCTCCGGTACAACCTCTGGGACAGAGCAGTACTTC. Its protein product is CASSGTTSGTEQYF.

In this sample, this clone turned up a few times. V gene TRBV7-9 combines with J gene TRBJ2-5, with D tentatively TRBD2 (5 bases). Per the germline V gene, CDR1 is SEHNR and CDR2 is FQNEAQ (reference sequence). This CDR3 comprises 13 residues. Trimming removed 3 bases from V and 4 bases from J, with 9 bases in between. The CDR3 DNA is TGTGCCAGCAGCTTTTCCGGGGTAGAGACCCAGTACTTC. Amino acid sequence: CASSFSGVETQYF.